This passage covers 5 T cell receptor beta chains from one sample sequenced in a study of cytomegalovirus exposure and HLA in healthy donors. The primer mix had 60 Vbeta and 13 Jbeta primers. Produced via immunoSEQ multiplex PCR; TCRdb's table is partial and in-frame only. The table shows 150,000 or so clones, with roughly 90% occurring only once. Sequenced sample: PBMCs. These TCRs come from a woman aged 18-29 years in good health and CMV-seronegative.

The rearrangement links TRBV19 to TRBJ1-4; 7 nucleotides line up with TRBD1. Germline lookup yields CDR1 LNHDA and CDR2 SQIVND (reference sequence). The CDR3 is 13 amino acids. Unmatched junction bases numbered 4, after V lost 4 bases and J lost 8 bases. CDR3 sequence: CASSTSGGEKLFF. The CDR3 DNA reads TGTGCCAGTAGTACCTCAGGGGGGGAAAAACTGTTTTTT. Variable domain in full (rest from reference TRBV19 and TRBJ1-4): DGGITQSPKYLFRKEGQNVTLSCEQNLNHDAMYWYRQDPGQGLRLIYYSQIVNDFQKGDIAEGYSVSREKKESFPLTVTSAQKNPTAFYLCASSTSGGEKLFFGSGTQLSVL.

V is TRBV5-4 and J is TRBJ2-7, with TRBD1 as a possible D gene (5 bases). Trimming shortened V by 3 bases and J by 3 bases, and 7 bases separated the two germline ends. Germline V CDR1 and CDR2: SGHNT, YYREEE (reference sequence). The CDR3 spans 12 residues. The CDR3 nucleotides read TGTGCCAGCAGCTACGACAGCTACGAGCAGTACTTC. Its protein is CASSYDSYEQYF.

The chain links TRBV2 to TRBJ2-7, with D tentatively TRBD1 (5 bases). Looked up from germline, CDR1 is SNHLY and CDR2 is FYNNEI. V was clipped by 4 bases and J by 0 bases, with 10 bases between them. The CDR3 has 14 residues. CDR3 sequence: CASSAGPASYEQYF. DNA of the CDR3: TGTGCCAGCAGTGCAGGGCCTGCCTCCTACGAGCAGTACTTC.

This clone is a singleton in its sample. CDR3 residues: CASSLVVSSYEQYF. The CDR3 coding sequence is TGCGCCAGCAGCTTAGTTGTCTCGAGCTACGAGCAGTACTTC. The V gene is TRBV5-1, the J gene TRBJ2-7, with D hard to call. V lost 2 bases, J lost 3 bases, and 12 bases lay in between. The CDR3 contains 14 residues. The germline gives CDR1 SGHRS, CDR2 YFSETQ.

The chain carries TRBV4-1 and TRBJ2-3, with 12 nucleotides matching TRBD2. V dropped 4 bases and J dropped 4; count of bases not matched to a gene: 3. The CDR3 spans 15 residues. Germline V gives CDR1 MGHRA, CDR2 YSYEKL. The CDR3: CASSPLAGGADTQYF. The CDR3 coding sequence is TGCGCCAGCAGCCCTCTAGCGGGGGGGGCAGATACGCAGTATTTT.